This T cell receptor beta chain was sequenced for a study of blood T cell repertoires in COVID-19. Original data processing: For nucleated cells, counts were estimated from reference gene primer amplification. The method was immunoSEQ multiplex PCR; TCRdb's version includes in-frame clones alone and lacks a portion of them. Clonal size and the V and J genes are those of that table, whereas D and trimming came from the DNA. The sample shows 100,000 to 150,000 clones, about 70% of them seen only once. Specimen: peripheral blood. The clonotype originates from a woman aged 70-85 years with acute or convalescent COVID-19.

The CDR3 protein is CASSDRDYEQYF. The CDR3 nucleotides read TGTGCCAGCAGCGATCGGGACTACGAGCAGTACTTC. The chain employs TRBV9 and TRBJ2-7, with D perhaps matching TRBD2 (5 bases). From germline, CDR1 is SGDLS and CDR2 YYNGEE. V gave up 3 bases and J gave up 3 bases, with 7 bases separating them. CDR3 length: 12 amino acids.